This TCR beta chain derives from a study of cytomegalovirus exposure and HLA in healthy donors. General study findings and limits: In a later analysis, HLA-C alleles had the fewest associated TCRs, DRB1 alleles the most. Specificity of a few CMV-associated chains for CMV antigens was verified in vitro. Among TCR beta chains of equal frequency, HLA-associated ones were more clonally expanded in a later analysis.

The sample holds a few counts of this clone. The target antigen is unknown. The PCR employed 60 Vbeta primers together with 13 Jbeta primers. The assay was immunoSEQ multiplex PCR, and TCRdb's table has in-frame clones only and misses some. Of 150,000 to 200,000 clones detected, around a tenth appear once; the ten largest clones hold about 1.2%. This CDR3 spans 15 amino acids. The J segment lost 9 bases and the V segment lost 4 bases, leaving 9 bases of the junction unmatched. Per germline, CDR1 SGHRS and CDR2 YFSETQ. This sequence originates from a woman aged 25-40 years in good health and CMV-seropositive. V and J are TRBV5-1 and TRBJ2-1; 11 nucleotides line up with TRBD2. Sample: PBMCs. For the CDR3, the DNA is TGCGCCAGCAGCCTGGGGGGGGGACTAGCGGTTGAGCAGTTCTTC. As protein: CASSLGGGLAVEQFF.